This T cell receptor beta chain came from a study of shared clonotypes between healthy human individuals. Study-level points and caveats: Clonotypes which were not shared had lower generation probabilities than clonotypes that all four donors shared.

Template for every sorted-subset replicate PCR totaled about 0.2 ug DNA, tens of thousands of T cell genomes. Sequencing was performed with immunoSEQ multiplex PCR; in TCRdb, only in-frame clones are kept and a portion is missing. The table lists about 2.2 million clones, around 93% of them singletons. Remarks on this clone: Its antigen is not known.

Positively selected for CCR7, the CD45RO-negative cells used as naive CD8 cells excluded terminally differentiated effector memory CD45RA+ cells. This clonotype originated in a man between 18 and 35 years old in good health. Some clones in this sample may be carry-over from other donors' samples. What was sequenced was naive CD8+ T cells from PBMCs.

The chain's CDR3 is CASSSQGLSNQPQHF. The CDR3 coding sequence is TGTGCCAGCAGCTCACAGGGCCTTAGCAATCAGCCCCAGCATTTT. This rearrangement joins TRBV6-5 to TRBJ1-5; D is perhaps TRBD1 (6 bases). The germline gives CDR1 MNHEY, CDR2 SVGAGI. The CDR3 sequence is 15 residues long. V lost 6 bases, J lost 0 bases, and 12 bases lay in between.